The 22 T cell receptor beta chains below come from one sample, sequenced in a study of shared clonotypes between healthy human individuals. Clones were read by immunoSEQ multiplex PCR, and TCRdb kept only the in-frame ones, dropping some. The repertoire has 2 million to 3 million clones, 93% of them found once; the top ten carry around 0.37%. The sequencing sample was made of naive CD4+ T cells from PBMCs. Sample subset: CD45RA+ positively selected. The receptors here all came from a man aged 18 to 29 in good health. Some clones in this sample may be carry-over from other donors' samples.

As to this clone: Other DNA sequences in the sample encode the same CDR3. The chain is built from TRBV18 and TRBJ2-7, with D maybe TRBD1 (6 bases). Germline CDR1 is KGHSH and CDR2 is LQKENI. This CDR3 has 13 amino acids. Trimming stripped 4 bases from V and 2 bases from J, with 9 bases between. CDR3 sequence reads: CASSRGQTYEQYF. The CDR3 DNA is TGTGCCAGCTCACGTGGACAGACCTACGAGCAGTACTTC.

The chain uses TRBV7-9 and TRBJ2-2; unclear D gene. V gave up 3 bases and J gave up 8 bases, with 1 base separating them. The germline V gene encodes CDR1 SEHNR and CDR2 FQNEAQ (reference sequence). This CDR3 has 10 amino acids. DNA for the CDR3: TGTGCCAGCAGCTTGGGGGAGCTGTTTTTT. The encoded protein is CASSLGELFF.

The chain joins TRBV7-9 to TRBJ2-5; 8 bases line up with TRBD2. The germline V gene encodes CDR1 SEHNR and CDR2 FQNEAQ (reference sequence). The CDR3 consists of 15 residues. J was trimmed by 5 bases and V by 3 bases; bases with no gene match: 8. CDR3 DNA sequence: TGTGCCAGCAGCTTCCCTAGCGGGCCCAGTGAGACCCAGTACTTC. As protein: CASSFPSGPSETQYF.

The chain carries TRBV5-1 and TRBJ2-5, with D possibly called TRBD1 or TRBD2 (5 bases each). The germline gives CDR1 SGHRS, CDR2 YFSETQ. This CDR3 spans 15 amino acids. Between the trimmed V and J ends, which lost 4 bases and 1 base, there was a span of 14 bases. The CDR3, as DNA: TGCGCCAGCAGCCTCCGGGACCCTCTCCAAGAGACCCAGTACTTC. Amino acids: CASSLRDPLQETQYF.

The J gene is TRBJ2-1, the V gene TRBV9, with a tentative D call TRBD1 (5 bases). Trimming took off 6 bases at V and 1 base at J, with 8 bases between the two ends. Germline lookup yields CDR1 SGDLS and CDR2 YYNGEE. This CDR3 has 13 amino acids. The CDR3 spells CASTQGSYNEQFF. DNA of the CDR3: TGTGCCAGCACTCAGGGTTCCTACAATGAGCAGTTCTTC. The whole variable domain, remainder taken from reference TRBV9 and TRBJ2-1, is DSGVTQTPKHLITATGQRVTLRCSPRSGDLSVYWYQQSLDQGLQFLIQYYNGEERAKGNILERFSAQQFPDLHSELNLSSLELGDSALYFCASTQGSYNEQFFGPGTRLTVL.

V and J are TRBV27 and TRBJ1-1, with TRBD1 identical over 8 bases. The J segment lost 3 bases and the V segment lost 8 bases, leaving 11 bases of the junction unmatched. The CDR3 is 15 residues long. Germline loops: CDR1 MNHEY, CDR2 SMNVEV (reference sequence). CDR3 DNA sequence: TGTGCCAGCTCTCGGGGCAGGGGGCTCGACACTGAAGCTTTCTTT. Amino acids: CASSRGRGLDTEAFF.

CDR3 DNA sequence: TGTGCCAGCAGCTTAGCGCGAGGGGGAACAGATACGCAGTATTTT. As protein: CASSLARGGTDTQYF. The rearrangement uses TRBV7-2 and TRBJ2-3; the D gene is possibly TRBD1 (6 bases). The germline V and J ends were trimmed by 0 bases and 3 bases, with 10 bases remaining between them. This CDR3 spans 15 amino acids. The V gene's germline CDR1 is SGHTA and CDR2 FQGNSA. Full variable domain (rest looked up from reference TRBV7-2 and TRBJ2-3): GAGVSQSPSNKVTEKGKDVELRCDPISGHTALYWYRQSLGQGLEFLIYFQGNSAPDKSGLPSDRFSAERTGGSVSTLTIQRTQQEDSAVYLCASSLARGGTDTQYFGPGTRLTVL.

V gene TRBV5-1 combines with J gene TRBJ1-4; D not certain. This CDR3 region has 15 residues. V lost 1 base and J lost 7, with 14 bases in between. Germline V gives CDR1 SGHRS, CDR2 YFSETQ. DNA of the CDR3: TGCGCCAGCAGCTTGAGTGGTTTTGGAGGTGAAAAACTGTTTTTT. Its translation is CASSLSGFGGEKLFF.

This chain uses TRBV27 with TRBJ2-7, with D perhaps assigned TRBD1 or TRBD2 (5 bases each). From germline, CDR1 is MNHEY and CDR2 SMNVEV (reference sequence). The CDR3 is 14 amino acids. The germline V and J ends were trimmed by 6 bases and 5 bases, with 17 bases remaining between them. CDR3 protein: CASSPGRALDEQYF. The CDR3 nucleotides are TGTGCCAGCAGCCCAGGGCGGGCCCTCGACGAGCAGTACTTC.

The CDR3, as DNA: TGTGCCAGCAGCTTAGGCCCCCCAGCCTATGAGCAGTTCTTC. Translated, it gives CASSLGPPAYEQFF. The V and J genes are TRBV7-2 and TRBJ2-1; D unresolved. CDR1 and CDR2 from the germline V gene are SGHTA and FQGNSA. CDR3 size: 14 residues. Trimming shortened V by 1 base and J by 8 bases, and 12 bases separated the two germline ends.

The chain joins TRBV4-1 to TRBJ2-1, with D possibly being TRBD1 or TRBD2 (5 bases each). Germline-derived CDR1 and CDR2 are MGHRA and YSYEKL. The ends were cut back, 5 bases at V and 15 bases at J, with 17 bases in the middle. CDR3 length: 12 residues. CDR3 loop: CASSSRDLKMFF. The CDR3 nucleotides read TGCGCCAGCAGCTCCCGGGACCTCAAGATGTTCTTC.

The chain employs TRBV7-9 and TRBJ2-7; D possibly corresponds to TRBD2 (6 bases). The V end was cut by 1 base, the J end by 4 bases, with 17 bases between. The CDR3 has 16 residues. Germline CDR1 reads SEHNR; CDR2 reads FQNEAQ (reference sequence). The CDR3 sequence is CASSLVPGERGYEQYF. The CDR3 DNA follows: TGTGCCAGCAGCTTAGTTCCGGGAGAACGCGGGTACGAGCAGTACTTC. Full variable domain (outside the CDR3, taken from reference TRBV7-9 and TRBJ2-7): DTGVSQNPRHKITKRGQNVTFRCDPISEHNRLYWYRQTLGQGPEFLTYFQNEAQLEKSRLLSDRFSAERPKGSFSTLEIQRTEQGDSAMYLCASSLVPGERGYEQYFGPGTRLTVT.

The genes are TRBV30 and TRBJ2-1; TRBD2 matches at 7 bases. The CDR3 is 15 amino acids. Trimming took 0 bases from V and 6 from J; bases not matched to a gene: 8. In germline, CDR1 is GTSNPN, CDR2 SVGIG (reference sequence). The CDR3 DNA reads as TGTGCCTGGAGTGTTGGGCTAGCGGCCTTCAATGAGCAGTTCTTC. Translation: CAWSVGLAAFNEQFF.

The chain couples TRBV5-1 to TRBJ2-5; D is possibly TRBD2 (5 bases). The CDR3 loop spans 17 amino acids. The germline V gene has CDR1 SGHRS and CDR2 YFSETQ. Trimming removed 0 bases at V and 7 bases at J, with 22 bases between. CDR3 in DNA: TGCGCCAGCAGCTTGGTGGCGGGCCCACACCAGTTTGGGACCCAGTACTTC. Residues: CASSLVAGPHQFGTQYF.

This chain connects TRBV11-3 to TRBJ2-7; 7 nucleotides line up with TRBD2. Germline CDR1 is SGHNT and CDR2 is YENEEA. The V and J ends lost 3 bases and 1 base, in that order; junction bases with no gene match: 6. This CDR3 is 15 amino acids long. As DNA, the CDR3 is TGTGCCAGCAGCTTCCGTAGCGGGTCATCCTACGAGCAGTACTTC. Residues: CASSFRSGSSYEQYF.

The CDR3 spells CATDGWDRGDNQPQHF. CDR3 DNA sequence: TGTGCCACGGATGGGTGGGACAGGGGCGACAATCAGCCCCAGCATTTT. V and J are TRBV7-9 and TRBJ1-5; TRBD1 agrees at 10 bases. Germline CDR1 reads SEHNR; CDR2 reads FQNEAQ (reference sequence). The junction had 12 bases not matched to a gene; V was cut back by 10 bases and J by 3 bases. This CDR3 spans 16 amino acids.

For this clone: Other nucleotide sequences from this sample produce the same CDR3. The rearrangement uses TRBV18 and TRBJ2-7, with TRBD2 identical over 13 bases. The CDR3 extends over 16 amino acids. Trimming at V came to 3 bases and at J to 4 bases, leaving 6 bases not matched to a gene. Germline-derived CDR1 and CDR2 are KGHSH and LQKENI. The CDR3 nucleotides read TGTGCCAGCTCACCCGGACTAGCGGGAGTCTCGTACGAGCAGTACTTC. Protein sequence: CASSPGLAGVSYEQYF.

The genes are TRBV4-2 and TRBJ2-5; D may be TRBD1 (6 bases). Trimming cost V 0 bases and J 5 bases, with 13 bases left between them. This CDR3 contains 15 residues. Germline values: CDR1 LGHNA, CDR2 YNFKEQ. The CDR3 DNA reads as TGTGCCAGCAGCCAAGATCTTGGGGGCTGGGAGACCCAGTACTTC. This translates into CASSQDLGGWETQYF.

The chain employs TRBV5-1 and TRBJ1-1, with a tentative D call TRBD1 (6 bases). CDR3 length equals 19 residues. The V end lost 2 bases, the J end lost 0 bases, and 23 bases lay between the germline ends. Germline CDR1 reads SGHRS; CDR2 reads YFSETQ. The DNA of the CDR3 is TGCGCCAGCAGCTTTCCATCTAAACAGGGCTCTACTTTGAACACTGAAGCTTTCTTT. This translates into CASSFPSKQGSTLNTEAFF.

The rearrangement uses TRBV28 and TRBJ2-7; TRBD1 might be the D (5 bases). The CDR3 length is 12 residues. Trimming cost V 10 bases and J 3 bases, with 13 bases left between them. From germline, CDR1 is MDHEN and CDR2 SYDVKM. The CDR3 reads CATRTSFYEQYF. DNA of the CDR3: TGTGCCACCCGGACAAGCTTCTACGAGCAGTACTTC.

This chain joins TRBV5-1 and TRBJ2-7, with D perhaps given as TRBD1 or TRBD2 (5 bases each). Trimming removed 3 bases at V and 0 bases at J, with 10 bases between. CDR1 is SGHRS, CDR2 YFSETQ, per germline. CDR3 length: 14 amino acids. CDR3 sequence: CASSWDLSSYEQYF. The DNA for the CDR3 is TGCGCCAGCAGCTGGGACCTTAGCTCCTACGAGCAGTACTTC.

V gene TRBV19 combines with J gene TRBJ2-5; D remains ambiguous. The CDR3 has 11 amino acids. CDR1 LNHDA and CDR2 SQIVND come from the germline V gene (reference sequence). V gave up 7 bases and J gave up 5 bases, with 8 bases separating them. CDR3 in DNA: TGTGCCAGTATCGTATACGAGACCCAGTACTTC. It encodes CASIVYETQYF. The entire variable domain, with the rest obtained from reference TRBV19 and TRBJ2-5, is as follows: DGGITQSPKYLFRKEGQNVTLSCEQNLNHDAMYWYRQDPGQGLRLIYYSQIVNDFQKGDIAEGYSVSREKKESFPLTVTSAQKNPTAFYLCASIVYETQYFGPGTRLLVL.